The 23 T cell receptor beta chains presented below share a single source sample, sequenced in a study of cytomegalovirus exposure and HLA in healthy donors (dated by TCRdb to 2016 to 2017). Libraries were built with the immunoSEQ multiplex PCR assay. The multiplex PCR relied on a mix of 60 forward primers for TCR Vbeta segments and 13 reverse primers for TCR Jbeta segments. TCRdb provides this immuneACCESS table in a form limited to in-frame rearrangements. Some clones are lacking; in checked studies, under half of them reflect an unresolved V gene, and why the rest are absent is not known. The sample table lists under 250,000 clones, 82% of them with a count of one. Around 2.7% of the sample rests with the top ten. Sequencing was carried out using PBMCs. The source of these receptors is a woman in her forties in good health and CMV-seronegative.

This clone came up once. The CDR3 region is CASSIGARGAKNIQYF. The CDR3 DNA reads as TGTGCCAGTAGTATAGGAGCCAGGGGGGCCAAAAACATTCAGTACTTC. The J gene is TRBJ2-4, the V gene TRBV19, with 7 positions matching TRBD1. This CDR3 region has 16 residues. V was pared by 1 base and J by 1 base, with 4 bases of the junction left unmatched. Germline V gives CDR1 LNHDA, CDR2 SQIVND (reference sequence).

V is TRBV30 and J is TRBJ2-1; 9 bases agree with TRBD1. This CDR3 is built from 15 residues. V lost 4 bases to trimming and J lost 7 bases; unmatched junction nucleotides: 11. Germline values: CDR1 GTSNPN, CDR2 SVGIG (reference sequence). CDR3 DNA: TGTGCCTGGAACGAAGACAGGGGGACTTGGAATGAGCAGTTCTTC. Translation gives CAWNEDRGTWNEQFF.

The chain combines TRBV4-1 with TRBJ2-7, with 14 bases that match TRBD2. Germline V lookup: CDR1 MGHRA, CDR2 YSYEKL. The CDR3 covers 18 residues. V shed 4 bases, J shed 2 bases, and the junction held 10 bases outside the gene matches. Here the CDR3 reads CASSRDSGTSGSAYEQYF. CDR3 DNA: TGCGCCAGCAGCCGTGACTCCGGGACTAGCGGGAGCGCCTACGAGCAGTACTTC.

The table lists this clone with a count of one. CDR3 sequence: CASSLAGESSYEQYF. CDR3 coding DNA: TGTGCCAGCAGTCTAGCGGGAGAAAGCTCCTACGAGCAGTACTTC. The rearrangement joins TRBV28 to TRBJ2-7, with 10 bases identical to TRBD2. CDR3 length: 15 amino acids. The trim removed 5 bases at V and 0 bases at J, leaving 4 bases unmatched. Germline values: CDR1 MDHEN, CDR2 SYDVKM.

Only one count was recorded for this clone. The J gene is TRBJ1-2, the V gene TRBV7-9; no definite D call. Germline CDR1 and CDR2: SEHNR and FQNEAQ (reference sequence). The CDR3 spans 13 residues. V lost 5 bases and J lost 2, with 9 bases in between. For the CDR3, the DNA is TGTGCCAGCAGCCTGACTCAAAACTATGGCTACACCTTC. This translates into CASSLTQNYGYTF.

V is TRBV7-8 and J is TRBJ2-7; D is uncertain. V lost 3 bases, J lost 3 bases, and 9 bases lay in between. This CDR3 comprises 13 residues. Per the germline V gene, CDR1 is SGHVS and CDR2 is FQNEAQ. CDR3 in amino acids: CASSFQVNYEQYF. CDR3 bases: TGTGCCAGCAGCTTCCAGGTTAACTACGAGCAGTACTTC.

The J gene is TRBJ2-5, the V gene TRBV15; a possible D gene is TRBD1 (6 bases). CDR1 and CDR2 from the germline V gene are LNHNV and YYDKDF (reference sequence). V lost 1 base and J 4 bases, leaving 19 bases between the germline ends. The CDR3 sequence is 17 residues long. The CDR3 is CATSRAYGQKSPETQYF. The CDR3, as DNA: TGTGCCACCAGCAGAGCCTACGGACAGAAATCCCCAGAGACCCAGTACTTC.

This clone has only one observation. The V and J genes are TRBV9 and TRBJ2-1, with 9 bases that match TRBD2. This CDR3 spans 15 amino acids. Trimming cost V 0 bases and J 9 bases; bases outside gene matches: 7. Germline-derived CDR1 and CDR2 are SGDLS and YYNGEE. CDR3 sequence (DNA): TGTGCCAGCAGCGTAGGTAGCGGGAGTTATTCTGAGCAGTTCTTC. It specifies CASSVGSGSYSEQFF.

The chain has TRBV5-1 and TRBJ2-5, with D perhaps matching TRBD2 (5 bases). V lost 5 bases, J lost 3 bases, and 8 bases lay in between. The CDR3 consists of 12 residues. Looked up from germline, CDR1 is SGHRS and CDR2 is YFSETQ. The CDR3 loop reads CASRQEEETQYF. CDR3 sequence (DNA): TGCGCCAGCAGGCAGGAGGAAGAGACCCAGTACTTC.

The gene calls are TRBV9 and TRBJ2-7; tentative D call: TRBD2 (6 bases). The CDR3 spans 14 residues. The ends were cut back, 3 bases at V and 5 bases at J, with 15 bases in the middle. The germline V gene has CDR1 SGDLS and CDR2 YYNGEE. The CDR3: CASSAGRGYDEQYF. CDR3 DNA sequence: TGTGCCAGCAGCGCTGGTCGGGGGTATGACGAGCAGTACTTC.

The CDR3 loop reads CASSAVVGGQEIEQFF. The CDR3 region has the DNA TGTGCCAGCAGTGCTGTAGTGGGAGGACAAGAGATTGAGCAGTTCTTC. The chain employs TRBV7-8 and TRBJ2-1, with D perhaps matching TRBD2 (6 bases). The CDR3 sequence is 16 residues long. Germline loops: CDR1 SGHVS, CDR2 FQNEAQ. V dropped 6 bases and J dropped 9 bases, with 24 bases sitting between them.

This chain links TRBV28 with TRBJ2-7; 7 bases are shared with TRBD1. CDR3 size: 15 residues. The V segment lost 3 bases and the J segment 2 bases; nucleotides outside the gene matches: 7. Germline V CDR1 and CDR2: MDHEN, SYDVKM. The CDR3 bases are TGTGCCAGCAGTTTTAGGGGGACAGTTGCCTACGAGCAGTACTTC. This gives the protein CASSFRGTVAYEQYF.

The chain recombines TRBV5-4 with TRBJ1-1, with D maybe TRBD1 (6 bases). The germline CDR1 and CDR2 sequences are SGHNT and YYREEE (reference sequence). CDR3 length: 14 amino acids. The V gene lost 2 bases and the J gene lost 3 bases, with 11 bases spanning the gap. This chain's CDR3 is CASSFDPGDTEAFF. CDR3 DNA sequence: TGTGCCAGCAGCTTCGATCCAGGGGACACTGAAGCTTTCTTT.

In its sample, this clone was seen once. The gene calls are TRBV6-6 and TRBJ2-1; 8 nucleotides line up with TRBD2. This CDR3 is 15 amino acids long. Germline CDR1 is MNHNY and CDR2 is SVGAGI (reference sequence). V gave up 6 bases and J gave up 7 bases; unmatched junction bases: 11. Written as DNA, the CDR3 is TGTGCCAGCAGCCCAGCAGCGGGAGACGTAAATGAGCAGTTCTTC. Protein product: CASSPAAGDVNEQFF.

The chain uses TRBV7-8 and TRBJ1-2; the D gene is possibly TRBD1 (5 bases). With 4 bases removed from V and 3 bases from J, the gap between germline ends came to 12 bases. The CDR3 is made up of 14 amino acids. CDR1 is SGHVS, CDR2 FQNEAQ, per germline. The CDR3 bases are TGTGCCAGCAGCTCGCCCGGGGGTGACTATGGCTACACCTTC. It specifies CASSSPGGDYGYTF.

V and J are TRBV28 and TRBJ2-1; D perhaps matches TRBD2 (6 bases). This CDR3 contains 15 residues. CDR1 is MDHEN and CDR2 is SYDVKM in the germline V gene. Trimming cost V 2 bases and J 9 bases, with 17 bases left between them. Here the CDR3 reads CASSLRGTPTVEQFF. CDR3 coding DNA: TGTGCCAGCAGTTTACGCGGGACTCCTACGGTTGAGCAGTTCTTC.

J is TRBJ1-5 and V is TRBV6-6; no definite D call. Trimming cost V 0 bases and J 7 bases, with 4 bases left between them. The germline gives CDR1 MNHNY, CDR2 SVGAGI (reference sequence). The CDR3 has 12 amino acids. Here the CDR3 reads CASSYSGQPQHF. In DNA, the CDR3 is TGTGCCAGCAGTTACTCTGGCCAGCCCCAGCATTTT.

The genes are TRBV9 and TRBJ1-1; D possibly corresponds to TRBD1 (6 bases). CDR1 is SGDLS, CDR2 YYNGEE, per germline. The CDR3 contains 17 residues. The ends were cut back, 0 bases at V and 4 bases at J, with 19 bases in the middle. The CDR3 loop reads CASSVDPLGSRGTEAFF. Here the CDR3 DNA reads TGTGCCAGCAGCGTAGACCCCCTAGGCAGCAGGGGCACTGAAGCTTTCTTT.

V is TRBV6-5 and J is TRBJ2-1; the match to TRBD1 covers 10 bases. V trimming: 4 bases; J trimming: 2 bases; junction bases outside the gene matches: 5. Looked up from germline, CDR1 is MNHEY and CDR2 is SVGAGI. The CDR3 extends over 16 amino acids. The CDR3 bases are TGTGCCAGCAGTTCCACCGGGACAGGGGCCTACAATGAGCAGTTCTTC. Amino acids: CASSSTGTGAYNEQFF.

This clone was recorded once. V and J are TRBV27 and TRBJ2-5; maybe TRBD2 (6 bases). The ends were cut back, 3 bases at V and 4 bases at J, with 12 bases in the middle. The germline CDR1 and CDR2 sequences are MNHEY and SMNVEV (reference sequence). This CDR3 has 14 amino acids. The CDR3 reads CASSLVSGSETQYF. CDR3 in DNA: TGTGCCAGCAGTTTGGTTAGCGGATCAGAGACCCAGTACTTC.

The V gene is TRBV28, the J gene TRBJ2-1; 8 bases are a match to TRBD1. Germline lookup yields CDR1 MDHEN and CDR2 SYDVKM. The CDR3 covers 13 residues. Here the CDR3 DNA reads TGTGCGCACCGACCGGGACAGGCACTTGAGCAGTTCTTC. Translation gives CAHRPGQALEQFF.

V is TRBV6-5 and J is TRBJ1-2, with 8 bases lining up with TRBD1. CDR1 is MNHEY and CDR2 is SVGAGI in the germline V gene. With V trimmed by 0 bases and J by 8 bases, 5 bases remained unmatched. This CDR3 comprises 14 residues. CDR3 sequence: CASSYSRGQVGYTF. CDR3 bases: TGTGCCAGCAGTTACTCGCGGGGACAGGTCGGCTACACCTTC.

The V gene is TRBV5-1, the J gene TRBJ1-6, with D maybe TRBD1 (5 bases). There are 17 residues in the CDR3. Germline lookup yields CDR1 SGHRS and CDR2 YFSETQ. V was clipped by 0 bases and J by 7 bases, with 17 bases between them. In DNA form, the CDR3 reads TGCGCCAGCAGCTTGGTTATCGGGCAGGGTCCCAATTCACCCCTCCACTTT. Translating gives CASSLVIGQGPNSPLHF.